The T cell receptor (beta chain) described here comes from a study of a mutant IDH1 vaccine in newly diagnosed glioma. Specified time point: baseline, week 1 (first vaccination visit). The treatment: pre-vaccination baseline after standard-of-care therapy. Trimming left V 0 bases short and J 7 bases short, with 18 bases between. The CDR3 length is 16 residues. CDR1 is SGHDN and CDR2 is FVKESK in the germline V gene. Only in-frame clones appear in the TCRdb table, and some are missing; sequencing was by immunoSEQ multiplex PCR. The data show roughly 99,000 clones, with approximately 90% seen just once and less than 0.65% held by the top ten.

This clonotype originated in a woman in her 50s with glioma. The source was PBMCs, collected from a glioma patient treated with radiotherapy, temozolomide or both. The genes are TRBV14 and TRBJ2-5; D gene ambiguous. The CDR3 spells CASSQDPGRVGSTQYF. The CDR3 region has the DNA TGTGCCAGCAGCCAAGATCCGGGTAGGGTCGGATCGACCCAGTACTTC.